The source of this T cell receptor beta chain is a study of CD8 T cells in Susac syndrome (dated by TCRdb to the late 2010s). Regarding the complete study: Whether CD8+ T cell activation and differentiation in Susac syndrome was antigen driven was tested using repertoire sequencing. CD8+ T cell repertoire clonality was compared between about a dozen healthy donors, some 14 Susac syndrome patients and around 15 multiple sclerosis patients.

High-throughput TCR beta sequencing profiled peripheral blood CD8+ and CD4+ T cells from healthy donors, Susac syndrome patients and multiple sclerosis patients. Treatment-naive patients with stable or active relapsing-remitting disease fulfilling revised McDonald criteria were used as multiple sclerosis controls. Bulk CD8+ and CD4+ T cells were purified by magnetic negative isolation, whereas CD8+ TEMRA cells were enriched by FACS. Blood was collected in EDTA tubes and processed within 24 hours, with PBMCs isolated through density gradient centrifugation. PBMCs intended for TCR sequencing were cryopreserved in liquid nitrogen and thawed later in a water bath at 37 degrees C. The sorted or isolated CD4+, CD8+ and CD8+ TEMRA cells had a purity of 90% or higher. The germline V gene supplies CDR1 LGHNA and CDR2 YSLEER. V is pruned by 1 base and J by 13 bases, leaving 9 bases of the junction without a gene match. The CDR3 sequence holds 14 residues, the cysteine and phenylalanine included. The sequence is cut down to CDR3 DNA, 42 bases in frame from base 1.

A note on this clonotype: Its binding antigen is unknown. Qualities for individual bases were not recorded, and no much larger clone is one base off.

RNA was extracted using the RNeasy kit, and about 0.45 to 1 ug of the RNA was reverse transcribed with random hexamers. The immunoSEQ multiplex PCR assay, covering 54 Vbeta and 13 Jbeta segments, was used to amplify TCR beta CDR3 regions. Bias from PCR amplification was corrected by using a synthetic template baseline for primer optimization and for computational correction. Per the original workflow: Only productive sequences were kept, with reads annotated to V, D and J genes according to IMGT and analyzed in immunoSEQ Analyzer. To calculate clonality, Shannon entropy was normalized by log2 of the number of productive unique sequences and then subtracted from one. For each patient and control, public and private clones were evaluated among the 100 most prevalent clones. Clones were defined as Susac-specific when absent from the healthy and MS cohorts, from 1,000 to 1,100 published viral clones and from other ImmuneACCESS disease sequences. TCRdb trimmed public reads at Q25 via fastp, called clones via MiXCR and kept in-frame beta chains. One record per CDR3 amino acid sequence lists the most common genes and DNA. These V and J calls originate from TCRdb's pipeline instead of the authors' own analysis. The sample table holds fewer than 100,000 distinct CDR3 sequences, of which roughly 91% were seen once. The ten largest make up 0.5% to 0.6% of the sample.

What the work shows at the level of the full study, not this receptor alone: The number of individuals in the TCR sequencing and HLA analysis was recognized as being relatively small.

Recombination linked TRBV4-3 to TRBJ2-1, with 8 junctional bases fitting TRBD1. The receptor's source is a human donor with multiple sclerosis. Material for sequencing was CD8+ T cells from PBMCs. The CDR3 protein sequence reads: CASSQVAGGSSQFF. In nucleotide form, the sequence is TGCGCCAGCAGCCAAGTCGCAGGGGGCTCTTCTCAGTTCTTC.